This is a list of T cell receptor beta chains from one sample in a study of cytomegalovirus exposure and HLA in healthy donors. The method was immunoSEQ multiplex PCR; TCRdb's version includes in-frame clones alone and lacks a portion of them. In total, the table holds around 40,000 clones. Input material: PBMCs. The receptor set was obtained from a man between 25 and 39 years old in good health and CMV-seronegative. CDR3s include the opening cysteine and the closing phenylalanine or tryptophan. The D gene is left open where the match is weak.

D,J,V,CDR3,DNA
NA,TRBJ1-6,TRBV19,CASSTQGDSPLHF,TGTGCCAGTAGCACACAGGGAGATTCACCCCTCCACTTT
NA,TRBJ1-1,TRBV30,CAWGYRASAFF,TGTGCCTGGGGATACAGGGCCTCAGCTTTCTTT
TRBD1,TRBJ2-7,TRBV2,CASRTGKGNYEQYF,TGTGCCAGCAGGACAGGGAAGGGAAACTACGAGCAGTACTTC
TRBD1,TRBJ2-7,TRBV9,CASSVTGGEQYF,TGTGCCAGCAGCGTTACAGGGGGCGAGCAGTACTTC
NA,TRBJ1-1,TRBV18,CASSPQGGRNTEAFF,TGTGCCAGCTCACCGCAGGGAGGCAGGAACACTGAAGCTTTCTTT
TRBD1,TRBJ2-7,TRBV9,CASSHGDRAYEQYF,TGTGCCAGCAGCCACGGGGACAGGGCCTACGAGCAGTACTTC
TRBD1,TRBJ1-1,TRBV4-3,CASSQNRGYTEAFF,TGCGCCAGCAGCCAAAACAGGGGGTACACTGAAGCTTTCTTT
NA,TRBJ1-2,TRBV4-3,CASSPIQGFTNYGYTF,TGCGCCAGCAGCCCGATACAGGGTTTTACTAACTATGGCTACACCTTC
TRBD1,TRBJ1-2,TRBV30,CAWRQGAGNYGYTF,TGTGCCTGGAGACAGGGGGCTGGGAACTATGGCTACACCTTC
TRBD2,TRBJ2-7,TRBV7-2,CASSLRAGGHEQYF,TGTGCCAGCAGCTTACGAGCGGGAGGCCACGAGCAGTACTTC
NA,TRBJ1-5,TRBV30,CAWSSLRAGPAQPQHF,TGTGCCTGGAGTTCTCTACGGGCAGGGCCGGCTCAGCCCCAGCATTTT
NA,TRBJ2-5,TRBV18,CASSPPASAQETQYF,TGTGCCAGCTCACCACCGGCTAGCGCTCAAGAGACCCAGTACTTC
NA,TRBJ1-2,TRBV27,CATRGGGRIYGYTF,TGTGCCACTAGGGGAGGGGGGCGGATCTATGGCTACACCTTC
NA,TRBJ1-1,TRBV7-9,CASSLRRGRTEAFF,TGTGCCAGCAGCTTAAGGCGGGGTCGGACTGAAGCTTTCTTT
TRBD1,TRBJ1-1,TRBV7-2,CASSRKTGGGNTEAFF,TGTGCCAGCAGCCGTAAGACAGGGGGCGGGAACACTGAAGCTTTCTTT
NA,TRBJ1-1,TRBV28,CASTPTALNTEAFF,TGTGCCAGCACCCCGACAGCATTGAACACTGAAGCTTTCTTT
NA,TRBJ2-7,TRBV11-1,CASSLRQGSYEQYF,TGTGCCAGCAGCTTAAGGCAGGGAAGCTACGAGCAGTACTTC
NA,TRBJ2-5,TRBV7-2,CASSYRRAGETQYF,TGTGCCAGCAGCTATAGGAGGGCCGGAGAGACCCAGTACTTC
TRBD2,TRBJ2-1,TRBV4-2,CASTKTSGRREQFF,TGTGCCAGCACCAAGACTAGCGGGAGGCGCGAGCAGTTCTTC
NA,TRBJ1-2,TRBV7-8,CASSIPRGGYTF,TGTGCCAGCAGCATCCCCCGGGGGGGCTACACCTTC
NA,TRBJ1-5,TRBV7-9,CASSSAGSAPQHF,TGTGCCAGCAGTTCTGCAGGGTCGGCGCCCCAGCATTTT
TRBD2,TRBJ2-3,TRBV4-2,CASSQGLAGGPSTDTQYF,TGTGCCAGCAGCCAAGGACTAGCGGGAGGTCCTAGCACAGATACGCAGTATTTT
TRBD1,TRBJ1-6,TRBV30,CAWSVQGADSPLHF,TGTGCCTGGAGTGTGCAGGGGGCGGATTCACCCCTCCACTTT
NA,TRBJ2-7,TRBV30,CAWSVSRDTEQYF,TGTGCCTGGAGTGTATCCCGGGACACTGAGCAGTACTTC
NA,TRBJ2-2,TRBV27,CASSTGTNTGELFF,TGTGCCAGCAGTACCGGGACAAACACCGGGGAGCTGTTTTTT
NA,TRBJ2-2,TRBV25-1,CASSELGGDTGELFF,TGTGCCAGCAGTGAACTCGGGGGAGACACCGGGGAGCTGTTTTTT
TRBD2,TRBJ2-2,TRBV18,CASSLKGGDTGELFF,TGTGCCAGCTCACTGAAGGGAGGGGACACCGGGGAGCTGTTTTTT
NA,TRBJ2-3,TRBV30,CAWSVAGSTDTQYF,TGTGCCTGGAGTGTGGCGGGCAGCACAGATACGCAGTATTTT
NA,TRBJ1-1,TRBV4-3,CASSQAGPGSSWDTEAFF,TGCGCCAGCAGCCAAGCAGGGCCCGGGTCGTCATGGGACACTGAAGCTTTCTTT
NA,TRBJ2-2,TRBV5-1,CASSFDRPNTGELFF,TGCGCCAGCAGCTTTGACAGGCCGAACACCGGGGAGCTGTTTTTT
NA,TRBJ1-2,TRBV27,CASRTLVGYNYGYTF,TGTGCCAGCAGAACCCTTGTCGGGTATAACTATGGCTACACCTTC
NA,TRBJ1-1,TRBV29-1,CSGGGRDTEAFF,TGCAGCGGTGGAGGGAGAGACACTGAAGCTTTCTTT
NA,TRBJ1-2,TRBV30,CAWSLTRVRSF,TGTGCCTGGAGTTTGACTAGGGTCAGATCCTTC
NA,TRBJ1-4,TRBV27,CASRTLGLSNEKLFF,TGTGCCAGCAGGACCCTGGGACTGAGTAATGAAAAACTGTTTTTT
NA,TRBJ1-2,TRBV5-1,CASSPERTAIYGYTF,TGCGCCAGCAGCCCCGAACGCACAGCAATCTATGGCTACACCTTC
NA,TRBJ1-1,TRBV4-3,CASSQLTGKNTEAFF,TGCGCCAGCAGCCAGTTGACAGGAAAGAACACTGAAGCTTTCTTT
NA,TRBJ2-2,TRBV7-8,CASSFAAGELFF,TGTGCCAGCAGCTTTGCGGCCGGGGAGCTGTTTTTT
NA,TRBJ2-5,TRBV6-5,CASSLNPRGGETQYF,TGTGCCAGCAGTCTGAATCCCCGAGGCGGGGAGACCCAGTACTTC
NA,TRBJ2-2,TRBV29-1,CSVGATSNTGELFF,TGCAGCGTTGGGGCGACATCGAACACCGGGGAGCTGTTTTTT
NA,TRBJ1-6,TRBV29-1,CSVPPALGYNSPLHF,TGCAGCGTTCCCCCAGCGCTGGGCTATAATTCACCCCTCCACTTT
TRBD1,TRBJ2-5,TRBV4-3,CASSQGQGAETQYF,TGCGCCAGCAGCCAAGGCCAGGGGGCTGAGACCCAGTACTTC
TRBD2,TRBJ2-1,TRBV5-1,CASSWGLAGPGNEQFF,TGCGCCAGCAGCTGGGGACTAGCGGGACCTGGGAATGAGCAGTTCTTC
NA,TRBJ2-1,TRBV7-2,CASSPTTGKVFF,TGTGCCAGCAGCCCAACTACGGGGAAGGTGTTCTTC
TRBD1,TRBJ1-2,TRBV4-1,CASSHRPSGGTVNYGYTF,TGCGCCAGCAGCCATCGACCTTCTGGGGGGACAGTTAACTATGGCTACACCTTC
NA,TRBJ2-7,TRBV25-1,CASSGAGNPYEQYF,TGTGCCAGCAGTGGGGCAGGCAATCCCTACGAGCAGTACTTC
TRBD1,TRBJ2-5,TRBV7-2,CASSPGGDQETQYF,TGTGCCAGCAGCCCAGGGGGCGACCAAGAGACCCAGTACTTC
NA,TRBJ2-5,TRBV6-1,CASSATGIPQETQYF,TGTGCCAGCAGTGCTACAGGGATACCCCAAGAGACCCAGTACTTC
TRBD1,TRBJ1-2,TRBV10-2,CASRELQGSGYTF,TGCGCCAGCAGGGAATTACAGGGGTCTGGCTACACCTTC
NA,TRBJ2-3,TRBV30,CAWNYGFTDTQYF,TGTGCCTGGAACTACGGGTTCACAGATACGCAGTATTTT
TRBD2,TRBJ2-5,TRBV4-1,CASSQVGGTETQYF,TGCGCCAGCAGCCAAGTGGGGGGGACGGAGACCCAGTACTTC
TRBD2,TRBJ2-7,TRBV10-3,CAISGGLASGRLYEQYF,TGTGCCATCAGTGGGGGATTGGCTAGCGGGAGATTGTACGAGCAGTACTTC
NA,TRBJ2-1,TRBV6-5,CASSYSGGSDNEQFF,TGTGCCAGCAGTTACTCTGGCGGCTCCGACAATGAGCAGTTCTTC
TRBD1,TRBJ2-5,TRBV4-1,CASSPTGIEETQYF,TGCGCCAGCAGCCCGACAGGGATTGAAGAGACCCAGTACTTC
TRBD1,TRBJ2-5,TRBV4-2,CASSPHRGWETQYF,TGTGCCAGCAGCCCGCACAGGGGGTGGGAGACCCAGTACTTC
NA,TRBJ1-1,TRBV5-1,CASRRELNTEAFF,TGCGCCAGCAGGCGGGAGTTGAACACTGAAGCTTTCTTT
NA,TRBJ2-7,TRBV15,CATSREVPAYEQYF,TGTGCCACCAGCAGAGAAGTGCCGGCCTACGAGCAGTACTTC
NA,TRBJ2-5,TRBV5-1,CASSLIGSSGETQYF,TGCGCCAGCAGCTTGATCGGGAGTAGTGGAGAGACCCAGTACTTC
NA,TRBJ2-7,TRBV4-1,CASSQDRGGFTYEQYF,TGCGCCAGCAGCCAAGATAGGGGGGGATTCACCTACGAGCAGTACTTC
TRBD1,TRBJ1-6,TRBV9,CASSGDRDNSPLHF,TGTGCCAGCAGCGGGGACAGAGATAATTCACCCCTCCACTTT
TRBD1,TRBJ2-7,TRBV4-3,CASSQSLQGSHEQYF,TGCGCCAGCAGCCAATCTCTACAGGGGTCCCACGAGCAGTACTTC